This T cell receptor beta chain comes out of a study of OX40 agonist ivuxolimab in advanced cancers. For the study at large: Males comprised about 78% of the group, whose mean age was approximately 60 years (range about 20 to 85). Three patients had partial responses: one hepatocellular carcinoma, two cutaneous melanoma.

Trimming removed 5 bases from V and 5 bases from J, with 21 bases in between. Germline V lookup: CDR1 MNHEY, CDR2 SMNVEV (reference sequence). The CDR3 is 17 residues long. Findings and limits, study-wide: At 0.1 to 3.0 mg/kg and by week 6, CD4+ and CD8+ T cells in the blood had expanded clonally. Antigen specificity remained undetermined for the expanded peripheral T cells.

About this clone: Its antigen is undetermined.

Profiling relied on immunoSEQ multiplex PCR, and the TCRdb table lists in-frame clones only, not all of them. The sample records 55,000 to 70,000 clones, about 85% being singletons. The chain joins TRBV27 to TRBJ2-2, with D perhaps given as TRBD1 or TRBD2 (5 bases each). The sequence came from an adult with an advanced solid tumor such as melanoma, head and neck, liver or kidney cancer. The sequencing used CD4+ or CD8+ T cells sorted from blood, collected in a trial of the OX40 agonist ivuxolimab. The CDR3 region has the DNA TGTGCCAGCAGTCCCCCGTCAGGGAGAGTGGGGACCGGGGAGCTGTTTTTT. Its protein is CASSPPSGRVGTGELFF.